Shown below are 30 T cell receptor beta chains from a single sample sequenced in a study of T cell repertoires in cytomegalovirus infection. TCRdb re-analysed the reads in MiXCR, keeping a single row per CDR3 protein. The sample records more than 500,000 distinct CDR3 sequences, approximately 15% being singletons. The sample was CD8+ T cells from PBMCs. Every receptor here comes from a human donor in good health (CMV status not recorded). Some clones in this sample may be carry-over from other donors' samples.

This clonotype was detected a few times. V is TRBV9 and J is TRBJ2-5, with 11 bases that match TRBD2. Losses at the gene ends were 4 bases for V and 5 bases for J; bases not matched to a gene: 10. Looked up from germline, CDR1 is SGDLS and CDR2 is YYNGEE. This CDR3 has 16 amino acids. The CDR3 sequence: CASSSRLAGGGETQYF. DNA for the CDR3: TGTGCCAGCAGCTCCCGGCTAGCGGGGGGCGGGGAGACCCAGTACTTC.

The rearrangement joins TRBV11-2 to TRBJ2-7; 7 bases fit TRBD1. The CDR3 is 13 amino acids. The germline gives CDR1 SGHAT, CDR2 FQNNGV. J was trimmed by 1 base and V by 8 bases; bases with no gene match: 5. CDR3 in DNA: TGTGCCAGCGGGCTACAGGGGTCCTACGAGCAGTACTTC. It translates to CASGLQGSYEQYF.

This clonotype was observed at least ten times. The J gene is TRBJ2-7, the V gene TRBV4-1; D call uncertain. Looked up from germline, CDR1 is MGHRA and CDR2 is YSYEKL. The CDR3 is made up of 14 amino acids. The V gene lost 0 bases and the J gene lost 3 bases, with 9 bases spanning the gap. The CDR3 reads CASSQDVRLYEQYF. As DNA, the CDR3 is TGCGCCAGCAGCCAAGATGTCAGACTCTACGAGCAGTACTTC.

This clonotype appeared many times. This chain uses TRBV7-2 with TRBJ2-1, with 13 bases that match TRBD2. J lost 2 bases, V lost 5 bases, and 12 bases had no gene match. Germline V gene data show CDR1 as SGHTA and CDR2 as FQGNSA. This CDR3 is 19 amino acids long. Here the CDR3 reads CASSTTSGRASFPYNEQFF. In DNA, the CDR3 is TGTGCCAGCAGCACAACTAGCGGGAGGGCCAGTTTCCCCTACAATGAGCAGTTCTTC.

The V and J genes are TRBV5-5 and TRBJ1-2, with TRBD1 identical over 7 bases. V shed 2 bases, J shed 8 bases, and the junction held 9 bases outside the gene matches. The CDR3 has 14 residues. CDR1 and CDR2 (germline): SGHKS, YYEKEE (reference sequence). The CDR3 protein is CASSLGDSVQGYTF. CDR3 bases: TGTGCCAGCAGCTTAGGGGACAGTGTACAAGGCTACACCTTC. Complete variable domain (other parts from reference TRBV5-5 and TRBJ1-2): DAGVTQSPTHLIKTRGQQVTLRCSPISGHKSVSWYQQVLGQGPQFIFQYYEKEERGRGNFPDRFSARQFPNYSSELNVNALLLGDSALYLCASSLGDSVQGYTFGSGTRLTVV.

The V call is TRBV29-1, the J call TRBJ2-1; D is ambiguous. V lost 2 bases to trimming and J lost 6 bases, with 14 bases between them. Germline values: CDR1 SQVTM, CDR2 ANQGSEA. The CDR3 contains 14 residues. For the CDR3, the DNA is TGCAGCGTTGAAAAACCGATTGAGCCCAATGAGCAGTTCTTC. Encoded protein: CSVEKPIEPNEQFF.

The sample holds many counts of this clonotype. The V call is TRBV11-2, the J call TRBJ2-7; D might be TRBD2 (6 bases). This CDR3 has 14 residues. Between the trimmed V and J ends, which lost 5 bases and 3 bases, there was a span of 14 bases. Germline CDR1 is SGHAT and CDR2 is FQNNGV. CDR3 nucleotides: TGTGCCAGCAGCGAACGACTAGGTGACTACGAGCAGTACTTC. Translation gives CASSERLGDYEQYF. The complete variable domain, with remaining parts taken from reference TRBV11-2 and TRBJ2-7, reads EAGVAQSPRYKIIEKRQSVAFWCNPISGHATLYWYQQILGQGPKLLIQFQNNGVVDDSQLPKDRFSAERLKGVDSTLKIQPAKLEDSAVYLCASSERLGDYEQYFGPGTRLTVT.

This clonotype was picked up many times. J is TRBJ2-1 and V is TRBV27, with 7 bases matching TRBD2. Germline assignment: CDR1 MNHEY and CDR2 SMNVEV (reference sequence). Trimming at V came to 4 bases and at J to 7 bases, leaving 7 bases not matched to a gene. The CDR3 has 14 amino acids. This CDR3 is CASSSRGSGNEQFF. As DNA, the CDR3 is TGTGCCAGCAGTTCCCGAGGTAGCGGGAATGAGCAGTTCTTC.

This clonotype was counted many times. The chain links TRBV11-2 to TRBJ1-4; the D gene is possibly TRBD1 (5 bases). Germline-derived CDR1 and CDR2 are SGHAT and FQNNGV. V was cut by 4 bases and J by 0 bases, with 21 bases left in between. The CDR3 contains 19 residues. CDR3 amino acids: CASSSSPTTATSTNEKLFF. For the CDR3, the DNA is TGTGCCAGCAGCTCGTCCCCCACGACAGCCACCTCAACTAATGAAAAACTGTTTTTT.

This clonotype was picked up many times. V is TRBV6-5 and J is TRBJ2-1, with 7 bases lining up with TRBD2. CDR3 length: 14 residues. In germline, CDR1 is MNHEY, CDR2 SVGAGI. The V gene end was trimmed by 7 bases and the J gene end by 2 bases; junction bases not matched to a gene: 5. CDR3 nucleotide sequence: TGTGCCAGCACTTCGGGAGGAACCTACAATGAGCAGTTCTTC. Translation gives CASTSGGTYNEQFF.

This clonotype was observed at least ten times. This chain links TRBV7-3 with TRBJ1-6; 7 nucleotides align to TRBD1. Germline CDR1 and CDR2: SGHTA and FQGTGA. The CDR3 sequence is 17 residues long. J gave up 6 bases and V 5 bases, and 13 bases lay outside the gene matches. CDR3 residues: CASSKSPSTGSNSPLHF. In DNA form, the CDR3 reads TGTGCCAGCAGCAAATCCCCTTCGACAGGGTCTAATTCACCCCTCCACTTT.

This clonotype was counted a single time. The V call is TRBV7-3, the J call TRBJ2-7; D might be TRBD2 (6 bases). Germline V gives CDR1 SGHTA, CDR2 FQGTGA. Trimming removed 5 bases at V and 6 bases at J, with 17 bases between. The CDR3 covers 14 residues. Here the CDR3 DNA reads TGTGCCAGCAGCCCGACAGCCGGAGGGGCCGAGCAGTACTTC. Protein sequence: CASSPTAGGAEQYF.

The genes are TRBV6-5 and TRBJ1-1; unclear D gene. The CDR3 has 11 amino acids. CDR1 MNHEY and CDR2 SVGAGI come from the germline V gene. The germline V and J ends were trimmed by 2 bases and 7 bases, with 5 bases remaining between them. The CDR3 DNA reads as TGTGCCAGCAGTTACCTTAATGAAGCTTTCTTT. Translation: CASSYLNEAFF.

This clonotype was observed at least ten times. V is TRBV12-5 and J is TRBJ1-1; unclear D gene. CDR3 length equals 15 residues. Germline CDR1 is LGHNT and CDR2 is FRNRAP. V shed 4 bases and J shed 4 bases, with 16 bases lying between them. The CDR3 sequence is CASGSPPLQSTEAFF. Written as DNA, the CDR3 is TGTGCTAGTGGTTCCCCCCCACTCCAGTCCACTGAAGCTTTCTTT. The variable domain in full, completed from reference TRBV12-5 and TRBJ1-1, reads DARVTQTPRHKVTEMGQEVTMRCQPILGHNTVFWYRQTMMQGLELLAYFRNRAPLDDSGMPKDRFSAEMPDATLATLKIQPSEPRDSAVYFCASGSPPLQSTEAFFGQGTRLTVV.

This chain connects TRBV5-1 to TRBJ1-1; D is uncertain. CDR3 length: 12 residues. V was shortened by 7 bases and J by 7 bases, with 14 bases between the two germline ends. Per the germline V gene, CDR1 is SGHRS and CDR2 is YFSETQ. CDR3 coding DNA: TGCGCCAGCGGGGTTTCGTCAGGTGAAGCTTTCTTT. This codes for CASGVSSGEAFF. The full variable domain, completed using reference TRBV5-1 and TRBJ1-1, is KAGVTQTPRYLIKTRGQQVTLSCSPISGHRSVSWYQQTPGQGLQFLFEYFSETQRNKGNFPGRFSGRQFSNSRSEMNVSTLELGDSALYLCASGVSSGEAFFGQGTRLTVV.

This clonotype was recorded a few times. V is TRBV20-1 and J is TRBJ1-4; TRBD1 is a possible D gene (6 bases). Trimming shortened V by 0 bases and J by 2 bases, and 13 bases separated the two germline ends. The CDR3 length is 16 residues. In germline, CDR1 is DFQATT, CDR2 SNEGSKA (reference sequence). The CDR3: CSARDSNRATNEKLFF. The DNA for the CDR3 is TGCAGTGCTAGAGACTCGAACAGGGCTACTAATGAAAAACTGTTTTTT.

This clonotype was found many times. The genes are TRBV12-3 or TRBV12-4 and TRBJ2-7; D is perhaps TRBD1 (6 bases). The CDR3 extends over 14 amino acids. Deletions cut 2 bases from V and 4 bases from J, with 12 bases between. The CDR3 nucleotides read TGTGCCAGCAGTTTACGATACAGGGAGTACGAGCAGTACTTC. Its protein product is CASSLRYREYEQYF.

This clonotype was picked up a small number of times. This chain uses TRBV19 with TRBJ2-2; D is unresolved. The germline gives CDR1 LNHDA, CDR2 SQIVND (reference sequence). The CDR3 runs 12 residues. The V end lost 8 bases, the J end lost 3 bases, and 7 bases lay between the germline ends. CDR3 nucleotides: TGTGCCAGTCACAGAGACACCGGGGAGCTGTTTTTT. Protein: CASHRDTGELFF.

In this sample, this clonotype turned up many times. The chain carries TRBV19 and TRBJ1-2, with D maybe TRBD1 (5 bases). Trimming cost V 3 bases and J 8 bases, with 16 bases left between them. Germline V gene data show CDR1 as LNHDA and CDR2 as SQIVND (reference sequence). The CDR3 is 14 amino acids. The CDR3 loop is CASSILGLGVGYTF. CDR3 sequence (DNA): TGTGCCAGTAGTATCTTGGGACTGGGGGTCGGCTACACCTTC.

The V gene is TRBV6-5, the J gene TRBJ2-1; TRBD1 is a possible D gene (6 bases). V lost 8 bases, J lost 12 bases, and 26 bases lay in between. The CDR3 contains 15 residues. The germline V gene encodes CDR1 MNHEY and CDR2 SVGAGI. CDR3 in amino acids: CASGDSLGGVVRQFF. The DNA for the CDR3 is TGTGCCAGCGGCGACTCCTTAGGGGGTGTAGTCAGGCAGTTCTTC.

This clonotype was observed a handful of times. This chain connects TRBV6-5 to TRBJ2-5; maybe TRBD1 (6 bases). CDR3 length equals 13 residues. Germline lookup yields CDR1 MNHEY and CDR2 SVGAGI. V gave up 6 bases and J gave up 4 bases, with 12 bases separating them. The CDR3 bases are TGTGCCAGCAGCCTAGGACAGTCAGAGACCCAGTACTTC. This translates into CASSLGQSETQYF.

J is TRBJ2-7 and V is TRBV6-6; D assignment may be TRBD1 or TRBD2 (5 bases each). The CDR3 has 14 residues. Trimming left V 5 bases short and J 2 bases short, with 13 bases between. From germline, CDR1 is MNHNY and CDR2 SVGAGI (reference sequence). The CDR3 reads CASSLPGPTYEQYF. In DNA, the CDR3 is TGTGCCAGCAGTCTTCCGGGACCAACCTACGAGCAGTACTTC.

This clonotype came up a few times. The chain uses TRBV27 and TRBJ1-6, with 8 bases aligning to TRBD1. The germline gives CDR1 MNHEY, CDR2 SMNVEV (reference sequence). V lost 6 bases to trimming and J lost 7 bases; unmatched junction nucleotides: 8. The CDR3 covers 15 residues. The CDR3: CASSPLGQANSPLHF. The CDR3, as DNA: TGTGCCAGCAGCCCTTTGGGACAGGCGAATTCACCCCTCCACTTT.

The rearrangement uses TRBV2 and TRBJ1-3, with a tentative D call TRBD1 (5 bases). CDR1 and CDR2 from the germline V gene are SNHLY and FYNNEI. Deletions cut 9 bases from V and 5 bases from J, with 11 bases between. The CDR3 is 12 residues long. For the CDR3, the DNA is TGTGCCAGGCGGACATTCAGAAACACCATATATTTT. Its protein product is CARRTFRNTIYF.

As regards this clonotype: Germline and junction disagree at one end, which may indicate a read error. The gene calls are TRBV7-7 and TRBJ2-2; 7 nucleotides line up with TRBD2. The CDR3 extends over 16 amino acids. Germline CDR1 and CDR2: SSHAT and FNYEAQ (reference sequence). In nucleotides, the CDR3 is TGTGCTAGCAGCTTATCCCCAGCGGGATTGACCGGGGAGCTGTTTTTT. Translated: CASSLSPAGLTGELFF.

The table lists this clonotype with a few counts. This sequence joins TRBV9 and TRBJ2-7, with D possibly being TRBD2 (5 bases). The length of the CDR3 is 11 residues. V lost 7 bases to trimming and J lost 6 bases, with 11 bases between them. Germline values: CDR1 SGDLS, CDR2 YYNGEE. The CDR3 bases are TGTGCCAGCGGTACTAGGCGCGAGCAGTACTTC. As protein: CASGTRREQYF.

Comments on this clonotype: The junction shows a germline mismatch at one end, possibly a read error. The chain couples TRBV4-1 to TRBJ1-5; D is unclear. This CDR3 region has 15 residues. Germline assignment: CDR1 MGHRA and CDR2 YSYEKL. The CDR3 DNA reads TGTGCCAGCAGCCAAGAGGTGGTTAGCAATCAGCCCCAGCATTTT. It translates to CASSQEVVSNQPQHF.

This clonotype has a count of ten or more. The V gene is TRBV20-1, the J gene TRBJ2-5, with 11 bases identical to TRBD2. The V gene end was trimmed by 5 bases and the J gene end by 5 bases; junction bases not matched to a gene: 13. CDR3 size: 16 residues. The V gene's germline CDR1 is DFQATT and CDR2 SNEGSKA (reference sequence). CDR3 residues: CSAFYSGTSGGETQYF. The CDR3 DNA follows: TGCAGTGCTTTTTATTCCGGGACTAGCGGAGGGGAGACCCAGTACTTC.

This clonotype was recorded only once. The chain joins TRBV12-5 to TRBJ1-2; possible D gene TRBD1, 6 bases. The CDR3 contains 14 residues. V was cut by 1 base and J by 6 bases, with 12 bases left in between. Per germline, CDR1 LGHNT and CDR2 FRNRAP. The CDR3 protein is CASGLGAGADGYTF. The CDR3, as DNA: TGTGCTAGTGGTTTGGGGGCAGGGGCGGATGGCTACACCTTC.

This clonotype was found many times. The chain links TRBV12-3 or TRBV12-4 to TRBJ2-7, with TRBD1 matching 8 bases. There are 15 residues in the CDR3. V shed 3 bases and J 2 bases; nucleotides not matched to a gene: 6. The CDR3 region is CASSFRQGIAYEQYF. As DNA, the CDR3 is TGTGCCAGCAGTTTTAGACAGGGGATCGCCTACGAGCAGTACTTC.